What follows are 29 T cell receptor beta chains derived from one specimen sequenced in a study of T cells of healthy individuals (dated by TCRdb to the late 2010s). Library prep was done by 5' RACE. TCRdb records Illumina MiSeq as the sequencer. TCRdb reworked the public reads: Q25 trimming with fastp, MiXCR clone assembly, productive beta chains retained. Each entry is one CDR3 protein sequence, shown with its most common DNA and genes. Here the sample has over 95,000 distinct CDR3 sequences; approximately 18% occur a single time. The ten top clones hold over 5% of the sample. The receptors shown here come from a human donor in good health.

This clonotype has more than one count but fewer than ten. This sequence joins TRBV20-1 and TRBJ1-2, with 8 bases identical to TRBD1. Per the germline V gene, CDR1 is DFQATT and CDR2 is SNEGSKA (reference sequence). After removal of 4 bases from V and 4 bases from J, the junction contained 11 bases not matched to a gene. The CDR3 has 15 amino acids. The CDR3 coding sequence is TGCAGTGCTATTAGGGACAGGCCCCGTGTCTATGGCTACACCTTC. Its protein is CSAIRDRPRVYGYTF.

This clonotype has ten or more counts. The genes are TRBV29-1 and TRBJ2-1, with a weak D call TRBD1 (5 bases). V shed 6 bases and J shed 7 bases, with 19 bases lying between them. CDR1 and CDR2 (germline): SQVTM, ANQGSEA. The CDR3 extends over 14 amino acids. CDR3: CSVYIMTAPNEQFF. The CDR3 coding sequence is TGCAGCGTCTATATAATGACAGCCCCAAATGAGCAGTTCTTC.

This clonotype occurred many times. The chain employs TRBV7-9 and TRBJ2-7; D unresolved. This CDR3 contains 12 residues. V was trimmed by 5 bases and J by 2 bases, leaving 7 bases between them. From germline, CDR1 is SEHNR and CDR2 FQNEAQ (reference sequence). The CDR3 bases are TGTGCCAGCAGCGCCTCGACCTACGAGCAGTACTTC. It is translated as CASSASTYEQYF. The full variable domain, completed using reference TRBV7-9 and TRBJ2-7, is DTGVSQNPRHKITKRGQNVTFRCDPISEHNRLYWYRQTLGQGPEFLTYFQNEAQLEKSRLLSDRFSAERPKGSFSTLEIQRTEQGDSAMYLCASSASTYEQYFGPGTRLTVT.

This clonotype has a count of ten or more. The chain couples TRBV9 to TRBJ1-3, with 9 nucleotides matching TRBD1. Germline CDR1 SGDLS, CDR2 YYNGEE. Trimming removed 3 bases from V and 10 bases from J; junction bases left unmatched: 11. The CDR3 is 15 amino acids. The CDR3 nucleotides are TGTGCCAGCAGCGGAAAGGGACAGGGAGAAAGGACCATATATTTT. Protein: CASSGKGQGERTIYF.

Many counts were recorded for this clonotype. This chain links TRBV5-6 with TRBJ1-1; unclear D gene. The V end was cut by 4 bases, the J end by 10 bases, with 20 bases between. CDR1 and CDR2 from the germline V gene are SGHDT and YYEEEE. There are 14 residues in the CDR3. The CDR3 coding sequence is TGTGCCAGCAGCAAAGGGCAGACCTTAAGCGGAGCTTTCTTT. Translating it yields CASSKGQTLSGAFF.

The gene calls are TRBV28 and TRBJ1-2; no definite D call. V lost 2 bases, J lost 3 bases, and 10 bases lay in between. From germline, CDR1 is MDHEN and CDR2 SYDVKM. The CDR3 is 14 residues long. CDR3: CASSLNGLDYGYTF. The CDR3 nucleotides are TGTGCCAGCAGTTTAAACGGACTCGACTATGGCTACACCTTC.

This clonotype was counted a few times. The gene calls are TRBV29-1 and TRBJ2-1; 7 nucleotides match TRBD2. Germline CDR1 is SQVTM and CDR2 is ANQGSEA. V dropped 8 bases and J dropped 6; count of bases not matched to a gene: 13. The CDR3 runs to 14 residues. The DNA for the CDR3 is TGCAGCCCCTCTCCCCGCGGGGGATTCAATGAGCAGTTCTTC. Protein product: CSPSPRGGFNEQFF.

This chain connects TRBV6-5 to TRBJ1-6; 8 bases fit TRBD1. The V segment lost 2 bases and the J segment 6 bases; nucleotides outside the gene matches: 9. Germline CDR1 MNHEY, CDR2 SVGAGI. CDR3 length: 17 amino acids. In DNA form, the CDR3 reads TGTGCCAGCAGTTACCGGAGGACAGGGAATGGTAATTCACCCCTCCACTTT. Protein product: CASSYRRTGNGNSPLHF.

This clonotype was recorded many times. The chain combines TRBV25-1 with TRBJ2-5; 7 bases line up with TRBD2. Germline CDR1 is MGHDK and CDR2 is SYGVNS. V lost 2 bases and J lost 1; bases outside the gene matches: 7. CDR3 length: 16 amino acids. The CDR3 bases are TGTGCCAGCAGTGAAGGCCTAGCGGTAACCCAAGAGACCCAGTACTTC. It codes for CASSEGLAVTQETQYF.

This chain connects TRBV20-1 to TRBJ2-1; no definite D call. Between the trimmed V and J ends, which lost 6 bases and 6 bases, there was a span of 18 bases. This CDR3 is 14 amino acids long. The germline V gene has CDR1 DFQATT and CDR2 SNEGSKA (reference sequence). CDR3 coding DNA: TGCAGTGCCACGTGGCGGTTGAAGTTCAATGAGCAGTTCTTC. Residues: CSATWRLKFNEQFF.

This chain joins TRBV6-5 and TRBJ1-4; 7 positions match TRBD1. V gave up 6 bases and J gave up 2 bases; unmatched junction bases: 3. The CDR3 runs 14 residues. Looked up from germline, CDR1 is MNHEY and CDR2 is SVGAGI. The CDR3 spells CASSSTGTNEKLFF. CDR3 coding DNA: TGTGCCAGCAGCTCGACAGGGACTAATGAAAAACTGTTTTTT.

This clonotype has a count of ten or more. The CDR3 bases are TGTGCCAGCAGCTTAGCGGGGGGTAGGGCAGATACGCAGTATTTT. Encoded protein: CASSLAGGRADTQYF. The V call is TRBV11-2, the J call TRBJ2-3; TRBD2 agrees at 7 bases. V lost 1 base, J lost 4 bases, and 5 bases stayed unmatched. Germline V gene data show CDR1 as SGHAT and CDR2 as FQNNGV. The CDR3 spans 15 residues.

CDR3 region: CASTKEENTGELFF. CDR3 bases: TGTGCCAGCACCAAGGAGGAGAACACCGGGGAGCTGTTTTTT. The chain links TRBV7-8 to TRBJ2-2; D might be TRBD2 (5 bases). The CDR3 sequence is 14 residues long. The V end was cut by 7 bases, the J end by 1 base, with 10 bases between. CDR1 and CDR2 (germline): SGHVS, FQNEAQ.

This chain links TRBV20-1 with TRBJ1-1; no definite D call. This CDR3 is built from 12 residues. V shed 6 bases and J shed 4 bases, with 12 bases lying between them. The germline V gene encodes CDR1 DFQATT and CDR2 SNEGSKA (reference sequence). The CDR3 sequence is CSALLGSTEAFF. For the CDR3, the DNA is TGCAGTGCCCTTTTGGGGAGCACTGAAGCTTTCTTT.

This clonotype was found a few times. The chain has TRBV20-1 and TRBJ2-1; D gene ambiguous. Trimming pared 5 bases from V and 0 bases from J, leaving 11 bases between. Germline loops: CDR1 DFQATT, CDR2 SNEGSKA (reference sequence). The CDR3 contains 14 residues. The CDR3 loop reads CSARPGNSYNEQFF. The CDR3 nucleotides read TGCAGTGCTCGTCCCGGCAACTCCTACAATGAGCAGTTCTTC.

Many counts were recorded for this clonotype. This sequence joins TRBV7-8 and TRBJ1-1; D call uncertain. CDR1 and CDR2 from the germline V gene are SGHVS and FQNEAQ. V was shortened by 5 bases and J by 5 bases, with 18 bases between the two germline ends. The CDR3 contains 15 residues. The CDR3 DNA is TGTGCCAGCAGCAAAGAAGGCGGCCGCGATACTGAAGCTTTCTTT. Its protein is CASSKEGGRDTEAFF.

This clonotype was counted at least ten times. V gene TRBV6-5 combines with J gene TRBJ1-1; D call uncertain. Germline CDR1 and CDR2: MNHEY and SVGAGI. This CDR3 has 16 residues. V was clipped by 7 bases and J by 3 bases, with 21 bases between them. CDR3 nucleotides: TGTGCCAGCACTGTTACGTTTACCCTAGGGCACACTGAAGCTTTCTTT. This sequence encodes CASTVTFTLGHTEAFF.

The chain combines TRBV20-1 with TRBJ2-5; 8 nucleotides agree with TRBD2. CDR3 length: 15 residues. The germline gives CDR1 DFQATT, CDR2 SNEGSKA (reference sequence). Trimming took 1 base from V and 1 from J; bases not matched to a gene: 5. The CDR3 here is CSARVAGRFQETQYF. The CDR3, as DNA: TGCAGTGCTAGAGTAGCGGGACGCTTCCAAGAGACCCAGTACTTC.

V is TRBV3-1 and J is TRBJ2-7; 8 bases are a match to TRBD2. J was trimmed by 6 bases and V by 2 bases; bases with no gene match: 12. Germline V gene lookup returns CDR1 LGHDT and CDR2 YNNKEL (reference sequence). The CDR3 is made up of 16 amino acids. CDR3 nucleotides: TGTGCCAGCAGCCAACCTACCGGGGCCGCGGGAGGCGAGCAGTACTTC. It yields the protein CASSQPTGAAGGEQYF.

J is TRBJ1-3 and V is TRBV28, with 7 bases lining up with TRBD1. The CDR3 sequence is 15 residues long. With V trimmed by 6 bases and J by 2 bases, 7 bases remained unmatched. CDR1 is MDHEN and CDR2 is SYDVKM in the germline V gene. The DNA for the CDR3 is TGTGCCAGCAGCCGCCCCGGGACAGCTGGAAACACCATATATTTT. Translating it yields CASSRPGTAGNTIYF.

The chain combines TRBV7-9 with TRBJ2-5; 9 bases map to TRBD1. The CDR3 contains 17 residues. The V gene's germline CDR1 is SEHNR and CDR2 FQNEAQ (reference sequence). V trimming: 3 bases; J trimming: 2 bases; junction bases outside the gene matches: 10. The CDR3 loop reads CASSFDRGSNAQETQYF. CDR3 coding DNA: TGTGCCAGCAGCTTCGACAGGGGGTCGAATGCACAAGAGACCCAGTACTTC.

This clonotype was detected only a few times. This chain joins TRBV10-3 and TRBJ2-1; possibly TRBD2 for D (7 bases). CDR1 and CDR2 from the germline V gene are ENHRY and SYGVKD. With 3 bases removed from V and 3 bases from J, the gap between germline ends came to 12 bases. The CDR3 spans 15 residues. As DNA, the CDR3 is TGTGCCATCAGTGATGGCGGGGGCGGCTACAATGAGCAGTTCTTC. Protein product: CAISDGGGGYNEQFF.

The table lists this clonotype with many counts. The gene calls are TRBV4-1 and TRBJ2-7, with 11 positions matching TRBD1. The CDR3 extends over 16 amino acids. Per the germline V gene, CDR1 is MGHRA and CDR2 is YSYEKL. V was clipped by 6 bases and J by 4 bases; unmatched bases: 11. CDR3: CASSKTGTGGTYEQYF. DNA of the CDR3: TGCGCCAGCAGTAAAACCGGGACAGGGGGGACGTACGAGCAGTACTTC.

This clonotype was detected only once. The chain joins TRBV12-5 to TRBJ2-1; a possible D gene is TRBD1 (5 bases). Germline V gene data show CDR1 as LGHNT and CDR2 as FRNRAP. V dropped 5 bases and J dropped 8 bases, with 16 bases sitting between them. CDR3 length: 14 residues. CDR3 DNA: TGTGCTAGTGGTCTGGGGCGAGACCGGCATGAGCAGTTCTTC. Encoded protein: CASGLGRDRHEQFF.

The V call is TRBV3-1, the J call TRBJ2-1; possible D gene TRBD1, 5 bases. The length of the CDR3 is 14 residues. V dropped 1 base and J dropped 5 bases, with 9 bases sitting between them. Per the germline V gene, CDR1 is LGHDT and CDR2 is YNNKEL (reference sequence). CDR3 bases: TGTGCCAGCAGCCAAGGGGCCAGGGACAATGAGCAGTTCTTC. Translating it yields CASSQGARDNEQFF.

This chain joins TRBV20-1 and TRBJ2-7; 10 bases agree with TRBD2. From germline, CDR1 is DFQATT and CDR2 SNEGSKA (reference sequence). This CDR3 region has 16 residues. The V gene end was trimmed by 1 base and the J gene end by 6 bases; junction bases not matched to a gene: 12. CDR3 bases: TGCAGTGCTAGAGTCGTTGGAACTCTAGCGGGAGTCGAGCAGTACTTC. It specifies CSARVVGTLAGVEQYF.

This clonotype has a count of ten or more. The V gene is TRBV11-2, the J gene TRBJ2-3, with a tentative D call TRBD1 (6 bases). This CDR3 region has 16 residues. Looked up from germline, CDR1 is SGHAT and CDR2 is FQNNGV. V was pared by 6 bases and J by 2 bases, with 18 bases between. The CDR3 region is CASRGLAQGFTDTQYF. In nucleotides, the CDR3 is TGTGCCAGCAGGGGATTAGCACAGGGCTTCACAGATACGCAGTATTTT.

There are a few counts of this clonotype. The chain has TRBV28 and TRBJ2-6; 8 positions match TRBD1. J lost 1 base, V lost 3 bases, and 8 bases had no gene match. The CDR3 is made up of 18 amino acids. Germline lookup yields CDR1 MDHEN and CDR2 SYDVKM. The CDR3 sequence: CASSFEGRGRSGANVLTF. CDR3 sequence (DNA): TGTGCCAGCAGTTTTGAAGGCAGGGGGCGTTCTGGGGCCAACGTCCTGACTTTC.

This clonotype was found a few times. V and J are TRBV7-8 and TRBJ2-3; unclear D gene. The germline CDR1 and CDR2 sequences are SGHVS and FQNEAQ. This CDR3 is 14 amino acids long. V lost 2 bases and J 2 bases, leaving 8 bases between the germline ends. CDR3 region: CASSLKQSTDTQYF. In nucleotides, the CDR3 is TGTGCCAGCAGCTTAAAGCAATCCACAGATACGCAGTATTTT.